The 4 T cell receptor beta chains listed next were all sequenced from one sample in a study of T cell changes during pregnancy in multiple sclerosis. Assay: immunoSEQ multiplex PCR; the TCRdb copy retains only in-frame clones and omits some. The sample gives around 48,000 clones, 92% of which show up once; just over 0.65% is in the top ten. Source: CD4+ T cells from peripheral blood mononuclear cells, taken in the third trimester of pregnancy. All receptors derive from a female donor with multiple sclerosis, enrolled in a pregnancy study.

The chain joins TRBV27 to TRBJ1-2, with 7 bases aligning to TRBD1. With V trimmed by 6 bases and J by 5 bases, 12 bases remained unmatched. Germline values: CDR1 MNHEY, CDR2 SMNVEV (reference sequence). This CDR3 spans 15 amino acids. For the CDR3, the DNA is TGTGCCAGCAGCGCCAATGGACAGGTCGGATATGGCTACACCTTC. Amino acid sequence: CASSANGQVGYGYTF.

The chain couples TRBV7-9 to TRBJ1-3, with D hard to call. The CDR3 covers 17 residues. V lost 5 bases to trimming and J lost 2 bases, with 19 bases between them. CDR1 and CDR2 from the germline V gene are SEHNR and FQNEAQ (reference sequence). The CDR3 loop reads CASSPGSRVLAGNTIYF. The CDR3 DNA reads as TGTGCCAGCAGCCCGGGGTCGCGTGTCCTGGCTGGAAACACCATATATTTT.

The chain employs TRBV5-4 and TRBJ2-3, with 8 nucleotides matching TRBD2. Germline V gene sequence: CDR1 SGHNT, CDR2 YYREEE (reference sequence). V shed 1 base, J shed 8 bases, and the junction held 6 bases outside the gene matches. This CDR3 is built from 14 residues. The CDR3 here is CASSLPAGVTTQYF. In DNA, the CDR3 is TGTGCCAGCAGCTTGCCAGCGGGAGTAACTACGCAGTATTTT.

The chain recombines TRBV4-1 with TRBJ2-2, with TRBD2 matching over 12 bases. Germline-derived CDR1 and CDR2 are MGHRA and YSYEKL. The V gene end was trimmed by 1 base and the J gene end by 7 bases; junction bases not matched to a gene: 7. This CDR3 is built from 17 residues. In nucleotides, the CDR3 is TGCGCCAGCAGCCAAGGTCTAGCGGGAGGGCCGGGCGGGGAGCTGTTTTTT. It encodes CASSQGLAGGPGGELFF.